This paragraph reports one T cell receptor (beta chain). Unique molecular identifiers were built into the TCRbeta library. One entry per CDR3 protein results from TCRdb running MiXCR on the PCR reads. The sample has 440,000 or so distinct CDR3 sequences; 43% are singletons. The data originate from a study of T-cell reconstitution after alpha-beta-depleted transplantation in children. This CDR3 is built from 16 residues. Germline loops: CDR1 KGHDR, CDR2 SFDVKD. Trimming took off 8 bases at V and 6 bases at J, with 23 bases between the two ends. The rearrangement joins TRBV24-1 to TRBJ2-3, with D hard to call. Sequenced here: PBMCs, sampled before TCRalphabeta/CD19-depleted stem cell transplant. The receptor comes from a girl aged 2-9 years with aplastic anemia, due to receive a stem cell transplant. CDR3 nucleotide sequence: TGTGCCACCAAAAGTATAGACCACCCTACGCTTGATACGCAGTATTTT. It codes for CATKSIDHPTLDTQYF.